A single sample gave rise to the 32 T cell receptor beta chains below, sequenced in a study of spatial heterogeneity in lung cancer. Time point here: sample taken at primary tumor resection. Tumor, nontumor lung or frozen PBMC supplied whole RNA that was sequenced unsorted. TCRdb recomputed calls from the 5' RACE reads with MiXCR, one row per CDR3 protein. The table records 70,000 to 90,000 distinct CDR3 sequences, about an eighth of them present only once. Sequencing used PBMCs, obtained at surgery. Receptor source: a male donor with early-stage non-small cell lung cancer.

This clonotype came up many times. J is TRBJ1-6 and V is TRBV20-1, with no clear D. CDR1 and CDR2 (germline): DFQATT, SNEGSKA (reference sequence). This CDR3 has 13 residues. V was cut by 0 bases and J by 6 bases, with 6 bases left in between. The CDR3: CSARDRGNSPLHF. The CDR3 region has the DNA TGCAGTGCTAGAGATCGTGGTAATTCACCCCTCCACTTT.

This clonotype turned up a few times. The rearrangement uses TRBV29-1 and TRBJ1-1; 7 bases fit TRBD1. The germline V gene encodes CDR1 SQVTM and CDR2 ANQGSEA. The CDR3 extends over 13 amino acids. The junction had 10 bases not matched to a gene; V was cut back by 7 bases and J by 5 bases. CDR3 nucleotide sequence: TGCAGCGGACTCCAGGGGGTTGGGACTGAAGCTTTCTTT. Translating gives CSGLQGVGTEAFF.

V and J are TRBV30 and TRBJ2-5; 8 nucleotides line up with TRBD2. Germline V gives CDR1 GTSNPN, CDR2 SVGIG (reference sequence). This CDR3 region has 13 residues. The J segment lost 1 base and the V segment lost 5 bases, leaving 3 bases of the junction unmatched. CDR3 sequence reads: CAWGGRTQETQYF. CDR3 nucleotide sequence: TGTGCCTGGGGCGGGAGGACCCAAGAGACCCAGTACTTC.

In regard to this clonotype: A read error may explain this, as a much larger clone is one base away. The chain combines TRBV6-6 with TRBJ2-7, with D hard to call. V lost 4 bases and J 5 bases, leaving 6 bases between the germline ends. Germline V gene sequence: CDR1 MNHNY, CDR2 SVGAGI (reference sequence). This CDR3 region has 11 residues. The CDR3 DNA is TGTGCCAGCAGTTGGTCCCACGAGCAGTACTTC. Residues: CASSWSHEQYF.

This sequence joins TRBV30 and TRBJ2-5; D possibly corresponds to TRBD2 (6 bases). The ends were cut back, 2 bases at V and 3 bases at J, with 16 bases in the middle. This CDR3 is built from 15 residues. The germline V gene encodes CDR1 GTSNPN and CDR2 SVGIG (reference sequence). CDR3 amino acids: CAWSLGTFDEETQYF. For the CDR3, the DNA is TGTGCCTGGAGTCTCGGGACTTTCGACGAAGAGACCCAGTACTTC.

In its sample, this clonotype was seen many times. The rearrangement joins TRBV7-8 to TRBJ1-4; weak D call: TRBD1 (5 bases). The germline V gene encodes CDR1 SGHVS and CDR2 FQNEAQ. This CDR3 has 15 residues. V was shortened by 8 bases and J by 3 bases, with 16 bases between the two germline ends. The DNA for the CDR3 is TGTGCCAGCGGCGGGACGGGAGAAGCTAATGAAAAACTGTTTTTT. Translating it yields CASGGTGEANEKLFF.

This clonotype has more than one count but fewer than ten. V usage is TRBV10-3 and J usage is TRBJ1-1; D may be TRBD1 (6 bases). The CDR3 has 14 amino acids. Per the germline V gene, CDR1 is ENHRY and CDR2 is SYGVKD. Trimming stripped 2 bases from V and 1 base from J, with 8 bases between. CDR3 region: CAISERGGNTEAFF. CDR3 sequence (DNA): TGTGCCATCAGTGAGAGGGGGGGGAACACTGAAGCTTTCTTT.

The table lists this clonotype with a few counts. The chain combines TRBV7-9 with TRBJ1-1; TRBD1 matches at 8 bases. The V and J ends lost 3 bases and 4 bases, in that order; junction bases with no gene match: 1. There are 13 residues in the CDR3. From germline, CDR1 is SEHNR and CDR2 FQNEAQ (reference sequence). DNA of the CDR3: TGTGCCAGCAGCTTTACAGGGGGCACTGAAGCTTTCTTT. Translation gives CASSFTGGTEAFF.

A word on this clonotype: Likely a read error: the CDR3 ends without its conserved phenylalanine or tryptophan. The CDR3 DNA reads TGTGCCAGCAGTCTGACAGGGGAGGTCACTGAAGCTTTCTCT. Encoded protein: CASSLTGEVTEAFS. The chain is built from TRBV7-9 and TRBJ1-1; TRBD1 matches 8 bases. With 6 bases clipped from V and 4 bases from J, the junction kept 7 bases outside the gene matches. CDR1 and CDR2 from the germline V gene are SEHNR and FQNEAQ (reference sequence). The CDR3 covers 14 residues.

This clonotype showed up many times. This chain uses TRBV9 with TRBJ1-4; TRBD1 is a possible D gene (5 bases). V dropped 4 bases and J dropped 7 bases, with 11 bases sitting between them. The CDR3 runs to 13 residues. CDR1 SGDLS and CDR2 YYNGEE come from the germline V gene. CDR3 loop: CASSHPQGEKLFF. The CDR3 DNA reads TGTGCCAGCAGCCATCCTCAGGGTGAAAAACTGTTTTTT.

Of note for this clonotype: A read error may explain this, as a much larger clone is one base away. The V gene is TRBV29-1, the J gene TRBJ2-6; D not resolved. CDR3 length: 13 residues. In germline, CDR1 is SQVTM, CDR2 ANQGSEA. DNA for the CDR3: TGCAACGCTGCTGCGTCTGGGGCCAACGTCCTGACTTTC. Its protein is CNAAASGANVLTF.

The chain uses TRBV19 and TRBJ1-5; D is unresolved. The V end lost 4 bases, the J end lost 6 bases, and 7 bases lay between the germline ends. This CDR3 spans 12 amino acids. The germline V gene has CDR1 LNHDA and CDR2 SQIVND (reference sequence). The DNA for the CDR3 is TGTGCCAGTAGTAGTTGGTCTCAGCCCCAGCATTTT. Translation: CASSSWSQPQHF.

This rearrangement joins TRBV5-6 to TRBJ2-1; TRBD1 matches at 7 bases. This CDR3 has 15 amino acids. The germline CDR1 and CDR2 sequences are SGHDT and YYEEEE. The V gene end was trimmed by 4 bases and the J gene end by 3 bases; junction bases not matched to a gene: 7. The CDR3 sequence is CASSLVDRDYNEQFF. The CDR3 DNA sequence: TGTGCCAGCAGCCTGGTTGACAGGGACTACAATGAGCAGTTCTTC.

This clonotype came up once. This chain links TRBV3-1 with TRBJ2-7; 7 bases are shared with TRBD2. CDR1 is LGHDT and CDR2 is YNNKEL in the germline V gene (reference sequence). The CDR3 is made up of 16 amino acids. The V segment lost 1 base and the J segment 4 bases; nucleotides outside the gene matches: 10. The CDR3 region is CASSQVSGRARYEQYF. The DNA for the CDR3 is TGTGCCAGCAGCCAAGTCTCTGGGAGGGCCAGGTACGAGCAGTACTTC.

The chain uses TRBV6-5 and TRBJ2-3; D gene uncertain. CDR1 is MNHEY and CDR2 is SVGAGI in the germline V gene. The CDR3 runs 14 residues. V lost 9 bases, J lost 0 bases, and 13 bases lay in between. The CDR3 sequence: CASSLSSSTDTQYF. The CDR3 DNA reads TGTGCCAGTAGCCTTTCCTCTAGCACAGATACGCAGTATTTT.

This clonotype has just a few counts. The CDR3 region is CASSLVVPSGASYNEQFF. CDR3 coding DNA: TGTGCCAGCAGCTTAGTCGTCCCTAGCGGCGCCTCCTACAATGAGCAGTTCTTC. This sequence joins TRBV7-6 and TRBJ2-1, with TRBD2 matching 7 bases. The CDR3 has 18 amino acids. Per germline, CDR1 SGHVS and CDR2 FNYEAQ. V trimming: 1 base; J trimming: 0 bases; junction bases outside the gene matches: 9.

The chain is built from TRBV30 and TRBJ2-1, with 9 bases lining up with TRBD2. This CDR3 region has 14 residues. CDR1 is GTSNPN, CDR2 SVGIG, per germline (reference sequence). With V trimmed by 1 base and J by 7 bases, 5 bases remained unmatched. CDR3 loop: CAWSGLAVTNEQFF. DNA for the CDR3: TGTGCCTGGAGTGGACTAGCGGTAACGAATGAGCAGTTCTTC. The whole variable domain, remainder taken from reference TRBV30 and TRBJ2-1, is SQTIHQWPATLVQPVGSPLSLECTVEGTSNPNLYWYRQAAGRGLQLLFYSVGIGQISSEVPQNLSASRPQDRQFILSSKKLLLSDSGFYLCAWSGLAVTNEQFFGPGTRLTVL.

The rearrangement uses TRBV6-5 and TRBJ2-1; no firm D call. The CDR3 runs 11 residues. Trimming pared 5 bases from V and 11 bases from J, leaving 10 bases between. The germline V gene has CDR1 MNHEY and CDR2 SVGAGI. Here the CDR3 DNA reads TGTGCCAGCAGTACAAGGACCCAGCAGTTCTTC. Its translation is CASSTRTQQFF.

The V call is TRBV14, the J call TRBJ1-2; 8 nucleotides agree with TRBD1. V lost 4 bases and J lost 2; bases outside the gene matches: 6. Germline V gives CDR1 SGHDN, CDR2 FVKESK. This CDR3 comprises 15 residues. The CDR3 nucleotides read TGTGCCAGCAGCCCCCGGGACAGGCAGAACTATGGCTACACCTTC. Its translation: CASSPRDRQNYGYTF.

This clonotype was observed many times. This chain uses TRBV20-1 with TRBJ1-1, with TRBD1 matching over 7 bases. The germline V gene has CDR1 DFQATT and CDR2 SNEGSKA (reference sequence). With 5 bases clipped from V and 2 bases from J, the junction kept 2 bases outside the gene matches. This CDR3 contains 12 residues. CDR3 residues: CSAHRGNTEAFF. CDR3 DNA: TGCAGTGCTCACAGGGGTAACACTGAAGCTTTCTTT.

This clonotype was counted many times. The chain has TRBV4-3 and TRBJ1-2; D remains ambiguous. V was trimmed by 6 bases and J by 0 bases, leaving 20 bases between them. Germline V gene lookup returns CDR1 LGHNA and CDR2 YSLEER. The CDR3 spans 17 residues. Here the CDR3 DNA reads TGCGCCAGCAGTCCAACAAGGCCCACAACAGCTAACTATGGCTACACCTTC. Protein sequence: CASSPTRPTTANYGYTF.

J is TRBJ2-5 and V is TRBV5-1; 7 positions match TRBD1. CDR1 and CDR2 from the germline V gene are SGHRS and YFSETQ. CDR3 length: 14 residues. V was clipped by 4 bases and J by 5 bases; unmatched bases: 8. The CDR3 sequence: CASSGGQIGETQYF. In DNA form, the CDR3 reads TGCGCCAGCAGCGGGGGACAGATCGGGGAGACCCAGTACTTC. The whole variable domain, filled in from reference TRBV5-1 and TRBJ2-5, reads KAGVTQTPRYLIKTRGQQVTLSCSPISGHRSVSWYQQTPGQGLQFLFEYFSETQRNKGNFPGRFSGRQFSNSRSEMNVSTLELGDSALYLCASSGGQIGETQYFGPGTRLLVL.

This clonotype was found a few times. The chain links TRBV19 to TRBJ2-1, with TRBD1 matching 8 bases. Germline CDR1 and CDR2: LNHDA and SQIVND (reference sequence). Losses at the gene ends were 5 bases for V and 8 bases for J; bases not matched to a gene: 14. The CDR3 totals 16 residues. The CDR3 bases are TGTGCCAGTAGTTCTCCCGGGACAGGAACTATCGATGAGCAGTTCTTC. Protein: CASSSPGTGTIDEQFF.

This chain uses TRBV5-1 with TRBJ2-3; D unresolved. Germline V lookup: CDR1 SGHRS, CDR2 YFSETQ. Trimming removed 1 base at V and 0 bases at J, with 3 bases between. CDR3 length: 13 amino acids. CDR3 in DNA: TGCGCCAGCAGCTTGATGAGCACAGATACGCAGTATTTT. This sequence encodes CASSLMSTDTQYF. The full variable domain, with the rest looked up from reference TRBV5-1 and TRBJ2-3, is KAGVTQTPRYLIKTRGQQVTLSCSPISGHRSVSWYQQTPGQGLQFLFEYFSETQRNKGNFPGRFSGRQFSNSRSEMNVSTLELGDSALYLCASSLMSTDTQYFGPGTRLTVL.

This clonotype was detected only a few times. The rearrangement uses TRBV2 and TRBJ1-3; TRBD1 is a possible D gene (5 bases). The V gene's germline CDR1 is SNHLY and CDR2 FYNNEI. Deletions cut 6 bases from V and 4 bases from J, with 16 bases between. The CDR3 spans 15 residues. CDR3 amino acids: CASRYTGEAGNTIYF. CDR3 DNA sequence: TGTGCCAGCAGGTACACAGGAGAAGCCGGAAACACCATATATTTT.

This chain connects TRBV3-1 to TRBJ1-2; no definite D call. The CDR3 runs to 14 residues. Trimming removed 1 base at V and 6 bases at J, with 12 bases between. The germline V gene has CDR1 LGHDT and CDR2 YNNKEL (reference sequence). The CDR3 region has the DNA TGTGCCAGCAGCCAAGCAAAGGGATCTAATGGCTACACCTTC. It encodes CASSQAKGSNGYTF.

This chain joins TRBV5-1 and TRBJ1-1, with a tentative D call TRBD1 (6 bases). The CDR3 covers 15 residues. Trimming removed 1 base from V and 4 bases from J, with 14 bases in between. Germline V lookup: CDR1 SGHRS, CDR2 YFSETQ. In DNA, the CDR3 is TGCGCCAGCAGCTTGTTAGGGCAGGGGTTCACTGAAGCTTTCTTT. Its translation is CASSLLGQGFTEAFF.

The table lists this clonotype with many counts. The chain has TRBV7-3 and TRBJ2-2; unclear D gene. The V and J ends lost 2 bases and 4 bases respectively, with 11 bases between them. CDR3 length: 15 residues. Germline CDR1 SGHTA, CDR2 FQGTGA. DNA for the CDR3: TGTGCCAGCAGCTTAGATGCACTTAGCACCGGGGAGCTGTTTTTT. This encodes CASSLDALSTGELFF.

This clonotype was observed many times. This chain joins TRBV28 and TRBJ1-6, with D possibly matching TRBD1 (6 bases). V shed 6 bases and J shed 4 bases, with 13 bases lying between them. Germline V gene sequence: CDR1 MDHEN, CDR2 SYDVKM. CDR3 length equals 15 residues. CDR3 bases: TGTGCCAGCAGGGACAGTTGGGAATATAATTCACCCCTCCACTTT. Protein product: CASRDSWEYNSPLHF.

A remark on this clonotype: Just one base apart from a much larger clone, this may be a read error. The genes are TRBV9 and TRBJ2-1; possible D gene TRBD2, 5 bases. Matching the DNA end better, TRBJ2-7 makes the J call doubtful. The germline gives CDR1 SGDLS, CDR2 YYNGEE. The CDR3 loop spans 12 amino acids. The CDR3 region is CASSVGGLEQYF. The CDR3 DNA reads TGTGCCAGCAGCGTAGGAGGGCTCGAGCAGTACTTC.

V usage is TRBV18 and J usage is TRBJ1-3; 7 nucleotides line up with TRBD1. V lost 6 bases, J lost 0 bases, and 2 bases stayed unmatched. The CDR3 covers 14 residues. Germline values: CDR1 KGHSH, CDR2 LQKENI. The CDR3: CASSTGDSGNTIYF. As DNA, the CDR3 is TGTGCCAGCTCCACAGGGGACTCTGGAAACACCATATATTTT. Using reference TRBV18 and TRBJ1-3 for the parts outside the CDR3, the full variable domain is NAGVMQNPRHLVRRRGQEARLRCSPMKGHSHVYWYRQLPEEGLKFMVYLQKENIIDESGMPKERFSAEFPKEGPSILRIQQVVRGDSAAYFCASSTGDSGNTIYFGEGSWLTVV.

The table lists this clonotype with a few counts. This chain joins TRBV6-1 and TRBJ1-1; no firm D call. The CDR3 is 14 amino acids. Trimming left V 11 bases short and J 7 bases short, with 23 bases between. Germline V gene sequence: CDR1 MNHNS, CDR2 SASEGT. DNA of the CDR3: TGTGCCGCCCGAAGGTGGACTGGAGGTAGTGAAGCTTTCTTT. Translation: CAARRWTGGSEAFF.